Listed below are T cell receptor beta chains from one sample, sequenced in a study of shared clonotypes between healthy human individuals. Data came from immunoSEQ multiplex PCR; TCRdb stores just in-frame clones and leaves some out. The sample consists of about 870,000 clones, around 92% of them appearing once. The sequencing input was naive CD8+ T cells sorted from blood. These receptor sequences come from a young man in good health. The CDR3 runs from the conserved cysteine through the conserved F or W. Fields, in order: CDR3 length, J gene, D gene, clone size, V gene, CDR3 DNA, CDR3 protein. A D gene is named only where the DNA matches it firmly. Clone sizes are given selectively: once, few, many, or a class where the clone is expanded.

len: 16; j_gene: TRBJ2-1; d_gene: TRBD2; abundance: .; v_gene: TRBV4-3; CDR3nt: TGCGCCAGCAGCCAAGATTTCCTAGCGGGAGCCGATGAGCAGTTCTTC; CDR3aa: CASSQDFLAGADEQFF
len: 15; j_gene: TRBJ2-7; d_gene: .; abundance: .; v_gene: TRBV4-3; CDR3nt: TGCGCCAGCAGCCAAGACTGGGGGGAGGCCTACGAGCAGTACTTC; CDR3aa: CASSQDWGEAYEQYF
len: 19; j_gene: TRBJ2-1; d_gene: TRBD2; abundance: .; v_gene: TRBV7-9; CDR3nt: TGTGCCAGCAGCCCAGTGCCCGGGACTAGCGGGCTGATTTACAATGAGCAGTTCTTC; CDR3aa: CASSPVPGTSGLIYNEQFF
len: 13; j_gene: TRBJ2-1; d_gene: .; abundance: .; v_gene: TRBV7-9; CDR3nt: TGTGCCAGCAGCTTAAGCTCCTACAATGAGCAGTTCTTC; CDR3aa: CASSLSSYNEQFF
len: 15; j_gene: TRBJ2-1; d_gene: TRBD2; abundance: .; v_gene: TRBV2; CDR3nt: TGTGCCAGCAGTAGGACTAGCGGGGAGTACAATGAGCAGTTCTTC; CDR3aa: CASSRTSGEYNEQFF
len: 14; j_gene: TRBJ1-1; d_gene: .; abundance: .; v_gene: TRBV7-9; CDR3nt: TGTGCCAGCAGTACCGGCCCCCGGGGCACTGAAGCTTTCTTT; CDR3aa: CASSTGPRGTEAFF
len: 16; j_gene: TRBJ2-1; d_gene: TRBD2; abundance: .; v_gene: TRBV12-5; CDR3nt: TGTGCTAGTGAATGGGGGACTAGCGGGAGACTGTATGAGCAGTTCTTC; CDR3aa: CASEWGTSGRLYEQFF
len: 13; j_gene: TRBJ2-7; d_gene: .; abundance: .; v_gene: TRBV29-1; CDR3nt: TGCAGCGTTACAGGAGACGACTCCTACGAGCAGTACTTC; CDR3aa: CSVTGDDSYEQYF
len: 16; j_gene: TRBJ1-1; d_gene: .; abundance: .; v_gene: TRBV6-6; CDR3nt: TGTGCCAGCAGTTACCCCACCGGGACACCGAACACTGAAGCTTTCTTT; CDR3aa: CASSYPTGTPNTEAFF
len: 10; j_gene: TRBJ1-1; d_gene: .; abundance: .; v_gene: TRBV13; CDR3nt: TGTGCCAGCAGGGACACTGAAGCTTTCTTT; CDR3aa: CASRDTEAFF
len: 13; j_gene: TRBJ2-7; d_gene: .; abundance: .; v_gene: TRBV19; CDR3nt: TGTGCCACTAATGTCGAACAGTCAAACGAGCAGTACTTC; CDR3aa: CATNVEQSNEQYF
len: 14; j_gene: TRBJ1-1; d_gene: .; abundance: .; v_gene: TRBV19; CDR3nt: TGTGCCAGTAGAGTAAGTCCCATGAACACTGAAGCTTTCTTT; CDR3aa: CASRVSPMNTEAFF
len: 18; j_gene: TRBJ2-5; d_gene: .; abundance: once; v_gene: TRBV28; CDR3nt: TGTGCCAGCAGTTTAGGTCGTCGGGGGAGAAAGTACCAAGAGACCCAGTACTTC; CDR3aa: CASSLGRRGRKYQETQYF
len: 15; j_gene: TRBJ1-5; d_gene: .; abundance: .; v_gene: TRBV6-6; CDR3nt: TGTGCCAGCACCTCGGGGTTCAATAGCAATCAGCCCCAGCATTTT; CDR3aa: CASTSGFNSNQPQHF
len: 17; j_gene: TRBJ2-1; d_gene: TRBD1; abundance: .; v_gene: TRBV7-9; CDR3nt: TGTGCCATCCCGGCTGACCGAATCAGGGGGCGAGACAATGAGCAGTTCTTC; CDR3aa: CAIPADRIRGRDNEQFF
len: 16; j_gene: TRBJ1-2; d_gene: TRBD1; abundance: .; v_gene: TRBV7-9; CDR3nt: TGTGCCAGCAGCACCCCCCGGACAGGGACTTATCATGGCTACACCTTC; CDR3aa: CASSTPRTGTYHGYTF
len: 16; j_gene: TRBJ2-7; d_gene: .; abundance: .; v_gene: TRBV19; CDR3nt: TGTGCCAGTAGTATGGCCCATGGGCGGATCTCCTACGAGCAGTACTTC; CDR3aa: CASSMAHGRISYEQYF
len: 17; j_gene: TRBJ1-1; d_gene: .; abundance: .; v_gene: TRBV5-5; CDR3nt: TGTGCCAGCAGCTTAGCGGATACACGCCGGTTGAACACTGAAGCTTTCTTT; CDR3aa: CASSLADTRRLNTEAFF
len: 15; j_gene: TRBJ2-1; d_gene: .; abundance: .; v_gene: TRBV4-1; CDR3nt: TGCGCCAGCAGCTCGCGTGTACAGGCCTACAATGAGCAGTTCTTC; CDR3aa: CASSSRVQAYNEQFF
len: 13; j_gene: TRBJ1-5; d_gene: .; abundance: .; v_gene: TRBV29-1; CDR3nt: TGCAGCGTCGGGACGGAGGGGGGTCAGCCCCAGCATTTT; CDR3aa: CSVGTEGGQPQHF
len: 11; j_gene: TRBJ2-1; d_gene: .; abundance: once; v_gene: TRBV4-1; CDR3nt: TGCGCCAGCAGCCAAGAATATGAGCAGTTCTTC; CDR3aa: CASSQEYEQFF
len: 18; j_gene: TRBJ2-5; d_gene: TRBD2; abundance: .; v_gene: TRBV7-2; CDR3nt: TGTGCCAGCAGCTTAGTACTAGCGGGAGTAGGGTACCAAGAGACCCAGTACTTC; CDR3aa: CASSLVLAGVGYQETQYF
len: 17; j_gene: TRBJ2-3; d_gene: TRBD2; abundance: .; v_gene: TRBV27; CDR3nt: TGTGCCAGCAGTACCCAACGAAGCGGGAAGGGGTCAGATACGCAGTATTTT; CDR3aa: CASSTQRSGKGSDTQYF
len: 14; j_gene: TRBJ2-7; d_gene: .; abundance: .; v_gene: TRBV5-1; CDR3nt: TGCGCCAGCAGCTTGGAATCCGGAACCCACGAGCAGTACTTC; CDR3aa: CASSLESGTHEQYF
len: 15; j_gene: TRBJ2-3; d_gene: TRBD2; abundance: .; v_gene: TRBV28; CDR3nt: TGTGCCAGCAGCCCCCCGGGACTAGGTAAAGATACGCAGTATTTT; CDR3aa: CASSPPGLGKDTQYF
len: 16; j_gene: TRBJ2-6; d_gene: TRBD2; abundance: .; v_gene: TRBV28; CDR3nt: TGTGCCAGCCGGGGTAGCGGGTACTCTGGGGCCAACGTCCTGACTTTC; CDR3aa: CASRGSGYSGANVLTF
len: 16; j_gene: TRBJ2-1; d_gene: TRBD2; abundance: .; v_gene: TRBV5-1; CDR3nt: TGCGCCAGCAGCCCGCGGGAGCCCCTCTCCTACAATGAGCAGTTCTTC; CDR3aa: CASSPREPLSYNEQFF
len: 15; j_gene: TRBJ1-2; d_gene: TRBD1; abundance: .; v_gene: TRBV7-6; CDR3nt: TGTGCCAGCAGCCCAGACAGGGCTGCTAACTATGGCTACACCTTC; CDR3aa: CASSPDRAANYGYTF
len: 10; j_gene: TRBJ2-1; d_gene: .; abundance: .; v_gene: TRBV27; CDR3nt: TGTGCCAGCAGTTTGACCATCCTGTTCTTC; CDR3aa: CASSLTILFF
len: 13; j_gene: TRBJ2-3; d_gene: .; abundance: once; v_gene: TRBV27; CDR3nt: TGTGCCAGCAGTGAAATTTCCACAGATACGCAGTATTTT; CDR3aa: CASSEISTDTQYF
len: 16; j_gene: TRBJ2-1; d_gene: .; abundance: once; v_gene: TRBV4-1; CDR3nt: TGCGCCAGCAGCCAAGAAGGGCAGCGAGGTTCTGTTGAGCAGTTCTTC; CDR3aa: CASSQEGQRGSVEQFF
len: 18; j_gene: TRBJ2-1; d_gene: TRBD2; abundance: .; v_gene: TRBV5-4; CDR3nt: TGTGCCAGCAGCTTAGCCGGGACTAGCGGAAGCTCCTACAATGAGCAGTTCTTC; CDR3aa: CASSLAGTSGSSYNEQFF
len: 17; j_gene: TRBJ2-2; d_gene: TRBD2; abundance: .; v_gene: TRBV9; CDR3nt: TGTGCCAGCAGCGCCACCGGTCGTCTAGCGGGAGCCGGGGAGCTGTTTTTT; CDR3aa: CASSATGRLAGAGELFF
len: 13; j_gene: TRBJ2-3; d_gene: .; abundance: .; v_gene: TRBV29-1; CDR3nt: TGCAGCGTTCTCCTCGCAAGCACAGATACGCAGTATTTT; CDR3aa: CSVLLASTDTQYF
len: 15; j_gene: TRBJ2-7; d_gene: TRBD2; abundance: .; v_gene: TRBV7-9; CDR3nt: TGTGCCAGCAGCTGGAAGACTAGCGGGGACTACGAGCAGTACTTC; CDR3aa: CASSWKTSGDYEQYF
len: 13; j_gene: TRBJ1-1; d_gene: .; abundance: once; v_gene: TRBV9; CDR3nt: TGTGCCAGTAATAGCTTAAAACCGGACGGGGCTTTCTTT; CDR3aa: CASNSLKPDGAFF
len: 16; j_gene: TRBJ2-7; d_gene: .; abundance: .; v_gene: TRBV10-3; CDR3nt: TGTGCCATCAGTGACACGACAGGCCCTAGCCCCTACGAGCAGTACTTC; CDR3aa: CAISDTTGPSPYEQYF
len: 14; j_gene: TRBJ2-7; d_gene: TRBD1; abundance: .; v_gene: TRBV7-9; CDR3nt: TGTGCCAGCAGCTCAAACAGGGGGATCTACGAGCAGTACTTC; CDR3aa: CASSSNRGIYEQYF
len: 16; j_gene: TRBJ2-1; d_gene: TRBD1; abundance: .; v_gene: TRBV2; CDR3nt: TGTGCCAGCAGGTGGATACGGGACAGGGTTGTCGATGAGCAGTTCTTC; CDR3aa: CASRWIRDRVVDEQFF
len: 13; j_gene: TRBJ2-5; d_gene: .; abundance: once; v_gene: TRBV11-2; CDR3nt: TGTGCCAGCAGCTTGGTTAACCAAGAGACCCAGTACTTC; CDR3aa: CASSLVNQETQYF
len: 14; j_gene: TRBJ2-7; d_gene: .; abundance: .; v_gene: TRBV29-1; CDR3nt: TGCAGCGTTGCCGGGGGCAGAGTGACGTACGAGCAGTACTTC; CDR3aa: CSVAGGRVTYEQYF
len: 14; j_gene: TRBJ2-7; d_gene: TRBD1; abundance: .; v_gene: TRBV27; CDR3nt: TGTGCCAGCTCCATGGGGACAGGGACCTACGAGCAGTACTTC; CDR3aa: CASSMGTGTYEQYF
len: 16; j_gene: TRBJ2-5; d_gene: TRBD2; abundance: .; v_gene: TRBV7-9; CDR3nt: TGTGCCAGCAGCTTAATCGACTCTAGCGGGACTGAGACCCAGTACTTC; CDR3aa: CASSLIDSSGTETQYF
len: 14; j_gene: TRBJ1-1; d_gene: .; abundance: .; v_gene: TRBV4-1; CDR3nt: TGCGCCAGCAGCCAGCAATTGATGGGTACTGAAGCTTTCTTT; CDR3aa: CASSQQLMGTEAFF
len: 16; j_gene: TRBJ2-7; d_gene: TRBD2; abundance: .; v_gene: TRBV5-6; CDR3nt: TGTGCCAGCAGCTCTCTAGCGGGAGTAAATCCTTACGAGCAGTACTTC; CDR3aa: CASSSLAGVNPYEQYF
len: 14; j_gene: TRBJ2-1; d_gene: .; abundance: .; v_gene: TRBV11-2; CDR3nt: TGTGCCAGCAGCCCAAGGGACCCCTTGAATGAGCAGTTCTTC; CDR3aa: CASSPRDPLNEQFF
len: 16; j_gene: TRBJ2-1; d_gene: TRBD1; abundance: .; v_gene: TRBV27; CDR3nt: TGTGCCAGCAGCCCCACCGGGACAGGAAAGTACAATGAGCAGTTCTTC; CDR3aa: CASSPTGTGKYNEQFF
len: 14; j_gene: TRBJ2-7; d_gene: .; abundance: .; v_gene: TRBV7-9; CDR3nt: TGTGCCAGCAGCTTAGCGGGTGGCCGGTTCGAGCAGTACTTC; CDR3aa: CASSLAGGRFEQYF
len: 14; j_gene: TRBJ1-2; d_gene: .; abundance: .; v_gene: TRBV9; CDR3nt: TGTGCCAGCACCGAAGCTGCTGCCAACTATGGCTACACCTTC; CDR3aa: CASTEAAANYGYTF
len: 15; j_gene: TRBJ2-7; d_gene: .; abundance: .; v_gene: TRBV9; CDR3nt: TGTGCCAGCAGCCCCTTCCCGCGGGACGGTAGAGAGCAGTACTTC; CDR3aa: CASSPFPRDGREQYF
len: 15; j_gene: TRBJ2-7; d_gene: TRBD2; abundance: .; v_gene: TRBV5-4; CDR3nt: TGTGCCAGCAGCTTCGGGACTAGCGGGACCTACGAGCAGTACTTC; CDR3aa: CASSFGTSGTYEQYF
len: 15; j_gene: TRBJ2-7; d_gene: TRBD1; abundance: .; v_gene: TRBV7-9; CDR3nt: TGTGCCAGCAGCTCACATACAGGGGGCACCTACGAGCAGTACTTC; CDR3aa: CASSSHTGGTYEQYF
len: 13; j_gene: TRBJ1-1; d_gene: .; abundance: .; v_gene: TRBV10-3; CDR3nt: TGTGCCATCAGTGAGGGTGGGAGCACTGAAGCTTTCTTT; CDR3aa: CAISEGGSTEAFF
len: 11; j_gene: TRBJ2-5; d_gene: .; abundance: .; v_gene: TRBV13; CDR3nt: TGTGCCAGCAGCTTAGTAGAGACCCAGTACTTC; CDR3aa: CASSLVETQYF
len: 16; j_gene: TRBJ2-2; d_gene: TRBD2; abundance: .; v_gene: TRBV27; CDR3nt: TGTGCCAGCAGTTTTGCGGGAGGAGTTGGGACCGGGGAGCTGTTTTTT; CDR3aa: CASSFAGGVGTGELFF